The 16 T cell receptor beta chains given below trace back to one sample, sequenced in a study of T cells in Graves' hyperthyroidism and ophthalmopathy. The CDR3 regions of TCR beta were amplified from RNA transcripts. An initial round of RT-PCR targeting the TCR CDR3 relied on the HTBI primer set. From the multiplex PCR reads, TCRdb called clonotypes with MiXCR, one entry per CDR3 protein. This sample has roughly 500,000 distinct CDR3 sequences, with approximately 25% found just once. The sequenced material came from blood. The receptors derive from a woman in her 30s with Graves' ophthalmopathy.

J is TRBJ1-1 and V is TRBV6-1; 7 bases match TRBD1. The CDR3 loop spans 12 amino acids. Per the germline V gene, CDR1 is MNHNS and CDR2 is SASEGT. V gave up 8 bases and J gave up 9 bases; unmatched junction bases: 9. DNA of the CDR3: TGTGCCAGCGGACGACAGGGAGTGAAAGCTTTCTTT. This sequence encodes CASGRQGVKAFF.

A few counts support this clonotype. This rearrangement joins TRBV29-1 to TRBJ1-2, with D unclear. The V gene lost 1 base and the J gene lost 4 bases, with 13 bases spanning the gap. The germline CDR1 and CDR2 sequences are SQVTM and ANQGSEA. CDR3 size: 14 residues. CDR3 DNA sequence: TGCAGCGTTGAAGGGGTCTCCCGGGGCTATGGCTACACCTTC. This codes for CSVEGVSRGYGYTF.

There are many counts of this clonotype. J is TRBJ2-7 and V is TRBV28; D might be TRBD2 (6 bases). This CDR3 spans 14 amino acids. The V gene's germline CDR1 is MDHEN and CDR2 SYDVKM. V was cut by 2 bases and J by 6 bases, with 14 bases left in between. The CDR3 spells CASSLGWRVSEQYF. The CDR3 nucleotides are TGTGCCAGCAGTTTAGGATGGAGGGTTTCCGAGCAGTACTTC.

The chain carries TRBV4-1 and TRBJ1-2; unclear D gene. Germline V gives CDR1 MGHRA, CDR2 YSYEKL. CDR3 size: 12 residues. V was cut by 0 bases and J by 9 bases, with 8 bases left in between. In DNA form, the CDR3 reads TGCGCCAGCAGCCAAGAGGGAGTCAGCTACACCTTC. Its protein product is CASSQEGVSYTF.

V and J are TRBV25-1 and TRBJ1-5, with D possibly matching TRBD1 (5 bases). Germline V gene lookup returns CDR1 MGHDK and CDR2 SYGVNS. The CDR3 contains 16 residues. With 2 bases removed from V and 2 bases from J, the gap between germline ends came to 13 bases. CDR3 sequence (DNA): TGTGCCAGCAGTGAACAGGGAGGAGGTGGCAATCAGCCCCAGCATTTT. It yields the protein CASSEQGGGGNQPQHF.

Only a few counts were recorded for this clonotype. The chain has TRBV28 and TRBJ1-5; D gene unclear. CDR3 length equals 16 residues. Per the germline V gene, CDR1 is MDHEN and CDR2 is SYDVKM. V was pared by 2 bases and J by 2 bases, with 13 bases between. CDR3 bases: TGTGCCAGCAGTTTACCTCGGGGAAGTGGCAATCAGCCCCAGCATTTT. It yields the protein CASSLPRGSGNQPQHF.

J is TRBJ2-7 and V is TRBV6-2 or TRBV6-3; 7 bases map to TRBD2. V lost 6 bases, J lost 4 bases, and 15 bases stayed unmatched. CDR1 and CDR2 from the germline V gene are MNHEY and SVGEGT. The CDR3 sequence is 16 residues long. The DNA for the CDR3 is TGTGCCAGCAGACCCTCGGGGGGTAGCGGAATTTACGAGCAGTACTTC. Translated, it gives CASRPSGGSGIYEQYF.

Only a few counts were recorded for this clonotype. The rearrangement links TRBV2 to TRBJ2-2, with 13 bases matching TRBD2. The CDR3 consists of 18 residues. Germline loops: CDR1 SNHLY, CDR2 FYNNEI. V lost 3 bases, J lost 5 bases, and 9 bases stayed unmatched. CDR3 region: CASSDGLAGVGETGELFF. The DNA for the CDR3 is TGTGCCAGCAGTGATGGACTAGCGGGGGTCGGGGAAACCGGGGAGCTGTTTTTT.

Only one count was recorded for this clonotype. The chain is built from TRBV6-1 and TRBJ1-2, with a tentative D call TRBD1 (6 bases). The germline gives CDR1 MNHNS, CDR2 SASEGT. The CDR3 length is 16 residues. The germline V and J ends were trimmed by 5 bases and 2 bases, with 18 bases remaining between them. CDR3 loop: CASSPWGQGGNYGYTF. The CDR3 DNA sequence: TGTGCCAGCAGTCCTTGGGGGCAGGGTGGAAACTATGGCTACACCTTC.

This chain connects TRBV18 to TRBJ1-3; 7 nucleotides agree with TRBD1. CDR3 length: 18 residues. J gave up 1 base and V 1 base, and 10 bases lay outside the gene matches. Germline V gene sequence: CDR1 KGHSH, CDR2 LQKENI. CDR3 nucleotide sequence: TGTGCCAGCTCACCACGGCCGTCAGGGGGTAATTCTGGAAACACCATATATTTT. Encoded protein: CASSPRPSGGNSGNTIYF.

This clonotype was picked up many times. The chain joins TRBV7-3 to TRBJ2-2, with D possibly matching TRBD2 (5 bases). V was pared by 2 bases and J by 3 bases, with 10 bases between. The CDR3 totals 15 residues. Germline V lookup: CDR1 SGHTA, CDR2 FQGTGA. CDR3 in amino acids: CASSLVGEHTGELFF. The CDR3 nucleotides are TGTGCCAGCAGCTTAGTTGGGGAGCACACCGGGGAGCTGTTTTTT.

The table lists this clonotype with many counts. CDR3 residues: CASSLGRVGYTF. The DNA of the CDR3 is TGTGCCAGCAGCTTAGGACGGGTTGGCTACACCTTC. V gene TRBV7-2 combines with J gene TRBJ1-2; D is unclear. The CDR3 totals 12 residues. Trimming removed 1 base at V and 7 bases at J, with 7 bases between. Germline V gene data show CDR1 as SGHTA and CDR2 as FQGNSA. Together with reference TRBV7-2 and TRBJ1-2, the CDR3 gives the full variable domain: GAGVSQSPSNKVTEKGKDVELRCDPISGHTALYWYRQSLGQGLEFLIYFQGNSAPDKSGLPSDRFSAERTGGSVSTLTIQRTQQEDSAVYLCASSLGRVGYTFGSGTRLTVV.

This clonotype was counted at least ten times. V usage is TRBV28 and J usage is TRBJ1-2; 10 bases fit TRBD1. Trimming cost V 5 bases and J 10 bases; bases outside gene matches: 4. The CDR3 totals 12 residues. CDR1 MDHEN and CDR2 SYDVKM come from the germline V gene. The CDR3 loop is CASSRTGGTYTF. CDR3 sequence (DNA): TGTGCCAGCAGTCGGACAGGGGGGACCTACACCTTC.

This clonotype occurred many times. V is TRBV7-6 and J is TRBJ1-5, with D possibly TRBD1 on 6 matching bases. This CDR3 contains 20 residues. Germline loops: CDR1 SGHVS, CDR2 FNYEAQ. Trimming removed 1 base from V and 5 bases from J, with 27 bases in between. Here the CDR3 DNA reads TGTGCCAGCAGCTTAGTTATGAGGACAGTCGGGTCAGGGCGACATCAGCCCCAGCATTTT. Residues: CASSLVMRTVGSGRHQPQHF. Based on the CDR3 plus reference TRBV7-6 and TRBJ1-5, the full variable domain is GAGVSQSPRYKVTKRGQDVALRCDPISGHVSLYWYRQALGQGPEFLTYFNYEAQQDKSGLPNDRFSAERPEGSISTLTIQRTEQRDSAMYRCASSLVMRTVGSGRHQPQHFGDGTRLSIL.

This clonotype was detected many times. The chain couples TRBV6-5 to TRBJ2-5, with D maybe TRBD1 (5 bases). Germline V gives CDR1 MNHEY, CDR2 SVGAGI. The length of the CDR3 is 13 residues. Trimming pared 4 bases from V and 3 bases from J, leaving 9 bases between. For the CDR3, the DNA is TGTGCCAGCAGTTTTGGACACAAAGAGACCCAGTACTTC. It codes for CASSFGHKETQYF.

This clonotype has more than one count but fewer than ten. The chain uses TRBV29-1 and TRBJ1-5; 8 bases agree with TRBD1. Germline trimming cut 5 bases from V and 8 bases from J; bases unmatched to any gene: 5. This CDR3 has 12 amino acids. The germline gives CDR1 SQVTM, CDR2 ANQGSEA. The chain's CDR3 is CSVSTGGEPQHF. DNA of the CDR3: TGCAGCGTTTCTACAGGGGGGGAGCCCCAGCATTTT.